Detailed here is one T cell receptor beta chain. Antigen specificity is unknown. The data originate from a study of radiotherapy plus CTLA-4 blockade in lung cancer. Overall study: There were objective responses in approximately 19% of patients, and roughly 33% had disease control.

Germline CDR1 and CDR2: SGHTA and FQGNSA. This CDR3 is 16 amino acids long. V was clipped by 3 bases and J by 1 base, with 13 bases between them. The assay was immunoSEQ multiplex PCR, and TCRdb's table has in-frame clones only and misses some. The table lists about 98,000 clones, around four fifths of them singletons. General study findings and limits: There was expansion of tumor-derived TCR clones in blood after radiotherapy plus ipilimumab.

This chain connects TRBV7-2 to TRBJ2-4; a possible D gene is TRBD2 (6 bases). Sequencing used peripheral blood, obtained from a patient treated with radiotherapy plus ipilimumab. The sequence came from a human donor with non-small cell lung cancer who had a partial response to radiotherapy plus ipilimumab. CDR3 coding DNA: TGTGCCAGCAGCTTGTCCGGGACTCCTGCCAAAAACATTCAGTACTTC. Translation gives CASSLSGTPAKNIQYF.